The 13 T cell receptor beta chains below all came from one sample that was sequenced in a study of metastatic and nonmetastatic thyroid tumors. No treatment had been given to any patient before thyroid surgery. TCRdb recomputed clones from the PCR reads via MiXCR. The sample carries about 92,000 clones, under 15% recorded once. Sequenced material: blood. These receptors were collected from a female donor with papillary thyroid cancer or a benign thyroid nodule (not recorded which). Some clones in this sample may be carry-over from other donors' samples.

CDR3 loop: CAWRGPGQGDSPLHF. CDR3 sequence (DNA): TGTGCCTGGAGGGGACCGGGACAGGGGGATTCACCCCTCCACTTT. V is TRBV30 and J is TRBJ1-6, with 11 bases identical to TRBD1. CDR3 length: 15 amino acids. Germline assignment: CDR1 GTSNPN and CDR2 SVGIG (reference sequence). With V trimmed by 3 bases and J by 8 bases, 6 bases remained unmatched.

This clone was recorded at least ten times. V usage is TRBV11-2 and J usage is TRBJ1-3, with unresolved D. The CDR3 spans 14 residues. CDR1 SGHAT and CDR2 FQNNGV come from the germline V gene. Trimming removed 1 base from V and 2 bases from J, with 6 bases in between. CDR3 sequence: CASSLAEAGNTIYF. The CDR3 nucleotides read TGTGCCAGCAGCTTAGCAGAAGCTGGAAACACCATATATTTT.

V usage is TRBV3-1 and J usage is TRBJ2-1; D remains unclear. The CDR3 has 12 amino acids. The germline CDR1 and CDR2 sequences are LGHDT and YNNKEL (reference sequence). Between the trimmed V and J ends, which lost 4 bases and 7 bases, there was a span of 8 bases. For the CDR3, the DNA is TGTGCCAGCAGCCTGTTGTTGAATGAGCAGTTCTTC. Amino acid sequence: CASSLLLNEQFF.

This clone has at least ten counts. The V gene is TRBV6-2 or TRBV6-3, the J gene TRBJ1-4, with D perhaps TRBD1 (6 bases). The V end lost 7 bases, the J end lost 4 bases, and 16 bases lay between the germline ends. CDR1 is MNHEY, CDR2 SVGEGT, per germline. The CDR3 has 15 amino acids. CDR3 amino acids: CASKAFGQLNEKLFF. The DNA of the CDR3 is TGTGCCAGCAAAGCCTTCGGACAGCTTAATGAAAAACTGTTTTTT.

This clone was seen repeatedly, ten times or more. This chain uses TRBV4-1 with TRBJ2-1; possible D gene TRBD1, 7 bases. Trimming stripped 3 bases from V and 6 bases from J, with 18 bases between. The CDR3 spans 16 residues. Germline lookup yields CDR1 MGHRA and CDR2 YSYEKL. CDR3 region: CASSQRFSGGGNEQFF. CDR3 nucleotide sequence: TGCGCCAGCAGCCAGCGTTTCTCAGGGGGAGGCAATGAGCAGTTCTTC.

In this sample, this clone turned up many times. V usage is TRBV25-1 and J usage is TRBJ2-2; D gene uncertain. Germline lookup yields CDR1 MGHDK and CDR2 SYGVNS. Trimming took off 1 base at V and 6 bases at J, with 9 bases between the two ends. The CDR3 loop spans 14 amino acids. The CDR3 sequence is CASSESVWAGELFF. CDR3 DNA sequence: TGTGCCAGCAGTGAATCGGTTTGGGCCGGGGAGCTGTTTTTT.

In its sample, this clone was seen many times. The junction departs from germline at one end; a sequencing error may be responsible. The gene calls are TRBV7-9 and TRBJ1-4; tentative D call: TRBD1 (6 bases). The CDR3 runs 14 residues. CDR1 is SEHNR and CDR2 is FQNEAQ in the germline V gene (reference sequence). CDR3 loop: CASSFRGGDEKLSF. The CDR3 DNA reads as TGTGCCAGCAGCTTTCGAGGGGGTGACGAAAAACTGTCTTTT.

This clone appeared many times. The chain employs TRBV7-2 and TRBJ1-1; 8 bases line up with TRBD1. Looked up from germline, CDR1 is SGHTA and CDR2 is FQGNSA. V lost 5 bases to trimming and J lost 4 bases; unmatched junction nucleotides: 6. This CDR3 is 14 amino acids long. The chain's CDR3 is CASSRDRGSTEAFF. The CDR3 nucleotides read TGTGCCAGCAGCCGAGACAGGGGAAGCACTGAAGCTTTCTTT.

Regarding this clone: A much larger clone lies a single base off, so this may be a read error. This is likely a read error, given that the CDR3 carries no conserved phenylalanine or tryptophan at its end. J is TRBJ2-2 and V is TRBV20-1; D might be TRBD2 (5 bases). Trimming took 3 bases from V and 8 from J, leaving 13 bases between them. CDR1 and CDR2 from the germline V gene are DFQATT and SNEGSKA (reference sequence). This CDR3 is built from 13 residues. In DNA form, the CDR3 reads TGCAGTGCTAGCGAGGCGTGGACTGGGGAGCTGTTTTCT. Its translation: CSASEAWTGELFS.

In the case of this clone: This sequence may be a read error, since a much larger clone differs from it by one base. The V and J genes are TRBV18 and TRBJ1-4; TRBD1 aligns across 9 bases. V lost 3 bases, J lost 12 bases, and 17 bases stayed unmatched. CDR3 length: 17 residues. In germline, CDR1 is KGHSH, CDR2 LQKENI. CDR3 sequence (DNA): TGTGCCAGCTCACCTGCCTCGGGACAGGGAAAAGGGGAAGAACTGTTTTTT. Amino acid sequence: CASSPASGQGKGEELFF.

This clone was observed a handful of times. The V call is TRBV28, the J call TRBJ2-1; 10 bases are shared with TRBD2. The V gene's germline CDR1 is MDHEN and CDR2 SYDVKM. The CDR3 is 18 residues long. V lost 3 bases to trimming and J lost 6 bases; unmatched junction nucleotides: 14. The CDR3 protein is CASSFPPWGAGGPNEQFF. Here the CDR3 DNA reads TGTGCCAGCAGTTTCCCTCCTTGGGGAGCGGGAGGGCCCAATGAGCAGTTCTTC.

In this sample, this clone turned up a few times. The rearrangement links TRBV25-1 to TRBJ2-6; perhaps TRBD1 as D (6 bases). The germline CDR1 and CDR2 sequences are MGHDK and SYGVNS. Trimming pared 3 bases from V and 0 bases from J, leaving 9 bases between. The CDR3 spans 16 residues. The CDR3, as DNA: TGTGCCAGCAGTGAGGGACACTCCTCTGGGGCCAACGTCCTGACTTTC. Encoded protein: CASSEGHSSGANVLTF.

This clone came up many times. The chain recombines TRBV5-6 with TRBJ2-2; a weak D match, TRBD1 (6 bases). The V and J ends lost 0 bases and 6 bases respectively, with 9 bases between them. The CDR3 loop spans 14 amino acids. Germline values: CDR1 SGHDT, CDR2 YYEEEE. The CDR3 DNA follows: TGTGCCAGCAGCTTGGACAGGGTCGCCGGGGAGCTGTTTTTT. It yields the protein CASSLDRVAGELFF.